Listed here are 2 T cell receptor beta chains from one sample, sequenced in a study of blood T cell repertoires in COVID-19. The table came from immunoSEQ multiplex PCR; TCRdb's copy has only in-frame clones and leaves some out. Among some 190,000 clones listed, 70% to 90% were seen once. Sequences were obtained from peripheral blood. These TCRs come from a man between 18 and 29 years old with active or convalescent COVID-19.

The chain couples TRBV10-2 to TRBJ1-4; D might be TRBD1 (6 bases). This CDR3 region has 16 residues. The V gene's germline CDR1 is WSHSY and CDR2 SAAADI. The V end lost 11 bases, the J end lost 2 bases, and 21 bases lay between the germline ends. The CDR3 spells CAATEAGGRTNEKLFF. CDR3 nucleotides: TGCGCCGCAACCGAGGCGGGGGGCCGGACTAATGAAAAACTGTTTTTT.

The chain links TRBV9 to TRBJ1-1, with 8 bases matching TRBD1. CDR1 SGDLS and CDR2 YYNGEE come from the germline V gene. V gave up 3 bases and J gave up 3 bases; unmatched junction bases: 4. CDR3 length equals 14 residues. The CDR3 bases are TGTGCCAGCAGCGGACAGGGGAGGGACACTGAAGCTTTCTTT. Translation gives CASSGQGRDTEAFF.